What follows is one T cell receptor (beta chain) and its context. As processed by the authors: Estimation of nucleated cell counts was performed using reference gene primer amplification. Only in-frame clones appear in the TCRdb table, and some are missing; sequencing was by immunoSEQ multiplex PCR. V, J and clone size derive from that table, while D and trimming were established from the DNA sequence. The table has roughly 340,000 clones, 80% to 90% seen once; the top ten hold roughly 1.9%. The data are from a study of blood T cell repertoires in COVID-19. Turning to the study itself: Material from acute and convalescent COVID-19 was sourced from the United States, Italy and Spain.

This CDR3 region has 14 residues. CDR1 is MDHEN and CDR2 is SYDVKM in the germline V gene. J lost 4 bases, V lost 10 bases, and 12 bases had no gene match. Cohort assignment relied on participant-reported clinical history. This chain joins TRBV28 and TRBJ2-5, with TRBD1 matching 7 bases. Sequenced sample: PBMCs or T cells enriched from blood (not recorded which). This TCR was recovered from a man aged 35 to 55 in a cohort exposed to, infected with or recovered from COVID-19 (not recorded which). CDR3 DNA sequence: TGTGCCACCCTAAACGAGGGGGCGGGAGAGACCCAGTACTTC. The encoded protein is CATLNEGAGETQYF.